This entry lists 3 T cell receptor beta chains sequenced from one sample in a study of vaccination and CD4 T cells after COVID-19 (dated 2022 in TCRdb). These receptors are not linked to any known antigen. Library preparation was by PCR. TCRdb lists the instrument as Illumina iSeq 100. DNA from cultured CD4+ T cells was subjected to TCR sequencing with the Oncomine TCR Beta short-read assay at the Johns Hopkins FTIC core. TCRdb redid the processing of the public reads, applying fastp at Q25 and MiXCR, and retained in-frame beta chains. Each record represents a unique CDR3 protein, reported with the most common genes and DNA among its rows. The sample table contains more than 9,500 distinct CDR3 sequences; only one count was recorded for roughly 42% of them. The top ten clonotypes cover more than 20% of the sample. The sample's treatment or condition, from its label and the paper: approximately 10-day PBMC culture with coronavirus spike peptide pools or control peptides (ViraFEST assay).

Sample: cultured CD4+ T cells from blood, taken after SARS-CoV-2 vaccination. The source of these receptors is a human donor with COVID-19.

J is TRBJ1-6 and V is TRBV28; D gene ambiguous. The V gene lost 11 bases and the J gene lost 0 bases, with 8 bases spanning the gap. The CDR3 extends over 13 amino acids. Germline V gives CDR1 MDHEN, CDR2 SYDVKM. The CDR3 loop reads CAGGFSYNSPLHF. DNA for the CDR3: TGTGCCGGAGGGTTCTCCTATAATTCACCCCTCCACTTT.

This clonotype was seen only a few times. CDR3 region: CSVGQGAVLGYTF. Written as DNA, the CDR3 is TGCAGCGTCGGACAGGGGGCCGTGTTGGGCTACACCTTC. The V gene is TRBV29-1, the J gene TRBJ1-2, with 11 bases lining up with TRBD1. Trimming at V came to 6 bases and at J to 8 bases, leaving 8 bases not matched to a gene. The CDR3 runs to 13 residues. Germline V CDR1 and CDR2: SQVTM, ANQGSEA.

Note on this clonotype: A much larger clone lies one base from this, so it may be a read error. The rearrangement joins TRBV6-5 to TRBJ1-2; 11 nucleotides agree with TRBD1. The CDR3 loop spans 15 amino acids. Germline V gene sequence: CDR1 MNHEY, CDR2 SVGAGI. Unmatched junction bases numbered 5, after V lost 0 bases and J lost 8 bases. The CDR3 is CASSYSDRGLPGYTF. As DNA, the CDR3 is TGTGCCAGCAGTTACTCGGACAGGGGGCTACCGGGCTACACCTTC.